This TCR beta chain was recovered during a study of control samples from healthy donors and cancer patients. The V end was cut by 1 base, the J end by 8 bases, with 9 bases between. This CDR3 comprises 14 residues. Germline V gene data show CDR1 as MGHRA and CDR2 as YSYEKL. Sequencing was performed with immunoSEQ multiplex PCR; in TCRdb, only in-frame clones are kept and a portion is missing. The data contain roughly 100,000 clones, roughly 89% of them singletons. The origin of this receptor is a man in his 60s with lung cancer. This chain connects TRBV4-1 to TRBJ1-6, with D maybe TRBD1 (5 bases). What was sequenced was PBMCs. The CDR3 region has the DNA TGCGCCAGCAGCCAAGCTGGGGGAGATTCACCCCTCCACTTT. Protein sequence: CASSQAGGDSPLHF.